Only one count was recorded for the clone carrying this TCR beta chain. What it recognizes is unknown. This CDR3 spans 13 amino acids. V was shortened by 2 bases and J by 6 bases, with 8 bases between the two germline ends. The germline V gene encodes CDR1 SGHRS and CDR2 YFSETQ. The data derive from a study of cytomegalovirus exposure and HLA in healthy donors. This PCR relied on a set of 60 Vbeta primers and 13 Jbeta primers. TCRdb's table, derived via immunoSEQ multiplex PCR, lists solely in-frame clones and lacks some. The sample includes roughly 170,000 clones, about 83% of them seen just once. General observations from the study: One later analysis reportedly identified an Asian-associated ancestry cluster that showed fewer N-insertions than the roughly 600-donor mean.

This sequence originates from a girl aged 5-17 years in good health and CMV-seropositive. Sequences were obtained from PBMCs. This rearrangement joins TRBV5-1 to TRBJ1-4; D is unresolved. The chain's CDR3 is CASSFRGDEKLFF. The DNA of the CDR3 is TGCGCCAGCAGCTTTCGCGGGGATGAAAAACTGTTTTTT.